The next 20 T cell receptor beta chains were all read from a single sample in a study of T cell repertoires in cytomegalovirus infection. TCRdb ran MiXCR on the reads and lists one entry per CDR3 protein. The table includes approximately 500,000 distinct CDR3 sequences, 11% detected once. Sequencing used PBMCs. All receptors derive from a human donor in good health (CMV status not recorded). Some clones in this sample may be carry-over from other donors' samples.

In its sample, this clonotype was seen many times. The gene calls are TRBV12-3 or TRBV12-4 and TRBJ2-3; the match to TRBD2 covers 9 bases. The CDR3 is made up of 16 amino acids. Germline trimming cut 0 bases from V and 2 bases from J; bases unmatched to any gene: 3. DNA for the CDR3: TGTGCCAGCAGTTTAGCGCGGGGGGGGGACACAGATACGCAGTATTTT. Its translation: CASSLARGGDTDTQYF.

Many counts were recorded for this clonotype. The chain is built from TRBV10-3 and TRBJ1-3; D not resolved. The CDR3 totals 13 residues. The germline V gene has CDR1 ENHRY and CDR2 SYGVKD. CDR3 loop: CGVTGNSGNTIYF. The CDR3 DNA is TGTGGAGTAACGGGGAACTCTGGAAACACCATATATTTT.

This clonotype was detected many times. The chain couples TRBV12-3 or TRBV12-4 to TRBJ2-7; 7 bases are a match to TRBD1. V lost 3 bases, J lost 3 bases, and 11 bases stayed unmatched. This CDR3 has 16 residues. The CDR3 sequence is CASSFSRPRDSYEQYF. DNA for the CDR3: TGTGCCAGCAGTTTCTCACGGCCACGGGACAGCTACGAGCAGTACTTC.

The V gene is TRBV14, the J gene TRBJ2-5, with 7 bases matching TRBD2. With 4 bases clipped from V and 4 bases from J, the junction kept 9 bases outside the gene matches. The length of the CDR3 is 15 residues. Germline V gene lookup returns CDR1 SGHDN and CDR2 FVKESK. Here the CDR3 reads CASSLGLSGGETQYF. In DNA, the CDR3 is TGTGCCAGCAGCCTTGGACTATCGGGGGGAGAGACCCAGTACTTC.

The sample holds many counts of this clonotype. The chain recombines TRBV7-2 with TRBJ1-5; no definite D call. This CDR3 has 13 residues. Germline assignment: CDR1 SGHTA and CDR2 FQGNSA. Trimming removed 5 bases at V and 3 bases at J, with 8 bases between. The CDR3 DNA sequence: TGTGCCAGCAGCGCAGAGCCCAATCAGCCCCAGCATTTT. Translating gives CASSAEPNQPQHF.

There are many counts of this clonotype. This chain uses TRBV28 with TRBJ1-6; D not resolved. CDR1 is MDHEN, CDR2 SYDVKM, per germline. Between the trimmed V and J ends, which lost 1 base and 10 bases, there was a span of 11 bases. There are 14 residues in the CDR3. DNA for the CDR3: TGTGCCAGCAGTTTATTTTCGGGCAGCTCACCCCTCCACTTT. Residues: CASSLFSGSSPLHF. The variable domain in full, with the rest retrieved from reference TRBV28 and TRBJ1-6, is DVKVTQSSRYLVKRTGEKVFLECVQDMDHENMFWYRQDPGLGLRLIYFSYDVKMKEKGDIPEGYSVSREKKERFSLILESASTNQTSMYLCASSLFSGSSPLHFGNGTRLTVT.

This clonotype was seen many times. The V gene is TRBV28, the J gene TRBJ2-2; 9 bases line up with TRBD2. Trimming cost V 3 bases and J 0 bases; bases outside gene matches: 14. The CDR3 totals 20 residues. Per the germline V gene, CDR1 is MDHEN and CDR2 is SYDVKM. The CDR3 bases are TGTGCCAGCAGTTTTCCTCCAACTTACACTAGCGGGCCGAACACCGGGGAGCTGTTTTTT. It is translated as CASSFPPTYTSGPNTGELFF.

This clonotype appeared many times. The chain carries TRBV12-5 and TRBJ1-3, with D unresolved. The CDR3 consists of 17 residues. Trimming took off 5 bases at V and 4 bases at J, with 21 bases between the two ends. Germline V gene lookup returns CDR1 LGHNT and CDR2 FRNRAP. CDR3 nucleotides: TGTGCTAGTGGTCGACGAGCCCCTGGCGAGGGAGGAAACACCATATATTTT. Protein product: CASGRRAPGEGGNTIYF.

Ten or more counts support this clonotype. The rearrangement uses TRBV7-2 and TRBJ1-1, with D possibly matching TRBD1 (5 bases). Deletions cut 5 bases from V and 3 bases from J, with 13 bases between. This CDR3 contains 14 residues. Germline V gene sequence: CDR1 SGHTA, CDR2 FQGNSA. The CDR3 reads CASSPGRTHTEAFF. CDR3 in DNA: TGTGCCAGCAGCCCGGGACGGACACACACTGAAGCTTTCTTT.

This clonotype was seen repeatedly, ten times or more. The chain uses TRBV10-3 and TRBJ2-5, with TRBD2 identical over 8 bases. From germline, CDR1 is ENHRY and CDR2 SYGVKD. CDR3 length: 16 residues. The V and J ends lost 0 bases and 3 bases, in that order; junction bases with no gene match: 6. CDR3 region: CAISESGTRGKETQYF. The CDR3 DNA reads TGTGCCATCAGTGAGTCGGGGACTAGAGGAAAAGAGACCCAGTACTTC.

The genes are TRBV6-2 or TRBV6-3 and TRBJ2-3; 7 bases align to TRBD2. V trimming: 2 bases; J trimming: 3 bases; junction bases outside the gene matches: 11. Looked up from germline, CDR1 is MNHEY and CDR2 is SVGEGT. The CDR3 consists of 17 residues. CDR3 nucleotides: TGTGCCAGCAGTTACGCCCGGGTCGGCGGGGGAACAGATACGCAGTATTTT. Amino acids: CASSYARVGGGTDTQYF.

This clonotype was detected ten times or more. This chain uses TRBV6-2 or TRBV6-3 with TRBJ2-1, with D perhaps TRBD1 or TRBD2 (6 bases each). The CDR3 sequence is 15 residues long. With 5 bases removed from V and 4 bases from J, the gap between germline ends came to 15 bases. CDR1 and CDR2 from the germline V gene are MNHEY and SVGEGT. CDR3 nucleotide sequence: TGTGCCAGCAGTCCCCCCGGGGGCAGGTACAATGAGCAGTTCTTC. Translation: CASSPPGGRYNEQFF.

This clonotype has a count of ten or more. The gene calls are TRBV7-2 and TRBJ2-1, with 7 bases matching TRBD1. Germline CDR1 SGHTA, CDR2 FQGNSA. The CDR3 spans 14 residues. Trimming took 9 bases from V and 7 from J; bases not matched to a gene: 12. CDR3 protein: CASQDRSIGNEQFF. In DNA, the CDR3 is TGTGCCAGTCAGGACAGGTCAATTGGAAATGAGCAGTTCTTC.

This clonotype was counted ten times or more. This sequence joins TRBV3-1 and TRBJ1-3; D gene uncertain. Deletions cut 1 base from V and 4 bases from J, with 8 bases between. Germline V gene data show CDR1 as LGHDT and CDR2 as YNNKEL (reference sequence). CDR3 length equals 14 residues. The CDR3 loop reads CASSQASGGNTIYF. The CDR3 nucleotides read TGTGCCAGCAGCCAAGCAAGCGGAGGAAACACCATATATTTT.

The chain links TRBV30 to TRBJ1-2; D possibly corresponds to TRBD1 (5 bases). Germline CDR1 reads GTSNPN; CDR2 reads SVGIG (reference sequence). Trimming left V 3 bases short and J 5 bases short, with 22 bases between. The CDR3 sequence is 16 residues long. Written as DNA, the CDR3 is TGTGCCTGGAGGTTCGTGCCCGGCAGGGATTATTATGGCTACACCTTC. It codes for CAWRFVPGRDYYGYTF.

This clonotype was observed many times. The chain joins TRBV2 to TRBJ1-5; possible D gene TRBD1, 6 bases. The germline CDR1 and CDR2 sequences are SNHLY and FYNNEI. This CDR3 comprises 18 residues. Deletions cut 8 bases from V and 0 bases from J, with 23 bases between. CDR3 protein: CASCGTGGGMTSNQPQHF. CDR3 sequence (DNA): TGTGCCAGCTGTGGCACCGGAGGGGGGATGACTAGCAATCAGCCCCAGCATTTT.

This clonotype was counted many times. The chain uses TRBV12-3 or TRBV12-4 and TRBJ1-1; tentatively, D is TRBD1 (6 bases). The length of the CDR3 is 15 residues. V was shortened by 5 bases and J by 5 bases, with 18 bases between the two germline ends. CDR3 sequence: CASSRPGGARTEAFF. CDR3 DNA sequence: TGTGCCAGCAGTCGTCCGGGGGGGGCGAGGACTGAAGCTTTCTTT.

The CDR3 sequence: CASSLSWGRTGELFF. In DNA form, the CDR3 reads TGCGCCAGCAGCTTGAGCTGGGGCAGGACCGGGGAGCTGTTTTTT. The chain employs TRBV5-1 and TRBJ2-2; possible D gene TRBD1, 5 bases. The ends were cut back, 1 base at V and 5 bases at J, with 12 bases in the middle. The CDR3 consists of 15 residues. Germline-derived CDR1 and CDR2 are SGHRS and YFSETQ.

A few counts support this clonotype. The chain couples TRBV29-1 to TRBJ2-6; the D gene is possibly TRBD1 (6 bases). V lost 7 bases, J lost 0 bases, and 19 bases lay in between. The CDR3 extends over 17 amino acids. Germline V CDR1 and CDR2: SQVTM, ANQGSEA. The chain's CDR3 is CSARGRGQSSGANVLTF. CDR3 nucleotide sequence: TGCAGCGCCCGAGGCCGGGGACAAAGCTCTGGGGCCAACGTCCTGACTTTC.

V is TRBV29-1 and J is TRBJ2-1, with 11 positions matching TRBD2. J lost 9 bases, V lost 1 base, and 5 bases had no gene match. The CDR3 is 14 amino acids. Germline values: CDR1 SQVTM, CDR2 ANQGSEA. The CDR3 region has the DNA TGCAGCGTTGAAGTACTAGCGGGAGCGTCTGAGCAGTTCTTC. It yields the protein CSVEVLAGASEQFF.